This T cell receptor beta chain was identified in a study of blood T cell repertoires in COVID-19. About the study: From T cells, B-cell-depleted T cells, or PBMCs came the material, which was cDNA or gDNA.

V was trimmed by 5 bases and J by 4 bases, leaving 10 bases between them. The CDR3 runs 14 residues. The germline V gene has CDR1 KGHDR and CDR2 SFDVKD. Measured with immunoSEQ multiplex PCR; TCRdb has only the in-frame clones, and not every one. The table lists approximately 300,000 clones, roughly 91% of them singletons. The chain recombines TRBV24-1 with TRBJ1-4; D is undetermined. Source material: peripheral blood. The clonotype originates from a man aged 35 to 55 with acute or convalescent COVID-19. The CDR3 region has the DNA TGTGCCACCAGTGTGGAACGGGGTAATGAAAAACTGTTTTTT. This encodes CATSVERGNEKLFF.